Listed here is a single T cell receptor (beta chain). The source of the sample is a study of blood T cell repertoires in COVID-19. Turning to the study itself: Spain, Italy and the United States supplied samples that represented acute and convalescent COVID-19. From T cells, B-cell-depleted T cells, or PBMCs came the material, which was cDNA or gDNA.

The CDR3 totals 13 residues. Losses at the gene ends were 5 bases for V and 7 bases for J; bases not matched to a gene: 5. Germline loops: CDR1 ENHRY, CDR2 SYGVKD. Authors' data handling: For nucleated cells, counts were estimated from reference gene primer amplification. Some clones are missing from TCRdb's copy, which holds only in-frame ones; the method was immunoSEQ multiplex PCR. The DNA was the basis for D and trimming; V, J and clone size are from that table. The profile shows around 380,000 clones, about 80% of them singletons. Material: peripheral blood. This receptor was obtained from a human donor with acute or convalescent COVID-19. The donor label of this sample is uncertain. The chain links TRBV10-3 to TRBJ2-1; TRBD1 matches at 7 bases. CDR3 region: CAISLQGRNEQFF. As DNA, the CDR3 is TGTGCCATCAGTTTACAGGGGCGGAATGAGCAGTTCTTC.